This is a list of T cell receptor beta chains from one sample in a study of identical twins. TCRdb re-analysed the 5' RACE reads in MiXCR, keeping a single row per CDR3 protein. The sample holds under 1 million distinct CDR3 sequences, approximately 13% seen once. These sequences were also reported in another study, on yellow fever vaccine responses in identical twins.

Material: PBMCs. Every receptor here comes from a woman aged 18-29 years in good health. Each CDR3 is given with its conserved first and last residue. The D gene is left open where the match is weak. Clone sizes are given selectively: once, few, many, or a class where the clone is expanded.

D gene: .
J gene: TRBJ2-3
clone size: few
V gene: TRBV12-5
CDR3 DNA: TGTGCTAGTGGTCTCGTTTTGGGCAGCTCCGGAGATACGCAGTATTTT
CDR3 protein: CASGLVLGSSGDTQYF

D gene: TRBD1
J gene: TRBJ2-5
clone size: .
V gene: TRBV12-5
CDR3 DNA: TGTGCTAGTGGTCAGGACAGGTACCAAGAGACCCAGTACTTC
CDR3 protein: CASGQDRYQETQYF

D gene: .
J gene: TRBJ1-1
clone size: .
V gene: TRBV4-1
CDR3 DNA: TGCGCCAGCAGCCAAGTCCCCGCAAGGGGGATGAACACTGAAGCTTTCTTT
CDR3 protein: CASSQVPARGMNTEAFF

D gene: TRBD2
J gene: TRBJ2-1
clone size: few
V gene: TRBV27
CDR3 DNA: TGTGCCAGCAGTCCCCGGGTAGCGGGAGGCGTTTACAATGAGCAGTTCTTC
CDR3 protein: CASSPRVAGGVYNEQFF

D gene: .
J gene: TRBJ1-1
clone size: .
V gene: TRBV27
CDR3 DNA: TGTGTCAGCAGACATGCTGGGCTACAGGGATACACTGAAGCTTTCTTT
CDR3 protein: CVSRHAGLQGYTEAFF

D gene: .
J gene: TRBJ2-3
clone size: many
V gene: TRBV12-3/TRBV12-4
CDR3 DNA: TGTGCCAGCAGATCGGCCCCCACAGATACGCAGTATTTT
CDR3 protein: CASRSAPTDTQYF

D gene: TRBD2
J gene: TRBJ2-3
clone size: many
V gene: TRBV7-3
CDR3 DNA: TGTGCCAGCAGCTTAATGCTAGCGGGAGGCACAGATACGCAGTATTTT
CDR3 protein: CASSLMLAGGTDTQYF

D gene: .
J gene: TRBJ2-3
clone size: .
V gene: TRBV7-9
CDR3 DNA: TGTGCCAGCAGCTTAGCGGGGACTGCTTTCACCAAAGCGCAGTATTTT
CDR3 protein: CASSLAGTAFTKAQYF

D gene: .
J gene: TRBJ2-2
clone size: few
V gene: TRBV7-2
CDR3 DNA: TGTGCCAGCAGCTTTTCTTCTTCCGCGGGCAACACCGGGGAGCTGTTTTTT
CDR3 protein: CASSFSSSAGNTGELFF

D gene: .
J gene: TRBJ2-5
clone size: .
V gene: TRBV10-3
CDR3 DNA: TGTGCCATCAGTGATTCACCGGGGGAGACCCAGTACTTC
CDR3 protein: CAISDSPGETQYF

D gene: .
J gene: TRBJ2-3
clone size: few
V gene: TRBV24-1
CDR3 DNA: TGTGCCACCAGTGACCCGAACCCCTCTAGCACAGATACGCAGTATTTT
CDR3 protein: CATSDPNPSSTDTQYF

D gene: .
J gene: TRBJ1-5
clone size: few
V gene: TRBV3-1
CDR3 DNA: TGTGCCAGCAGCCAAGGGATCCAGCCCCAGCATTTT
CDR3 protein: CASSQGIQPQHF

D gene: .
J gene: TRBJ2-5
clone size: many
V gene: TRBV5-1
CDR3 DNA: TGCGCCAGCAGGGGGGAAGAGACCCAGTACTTC
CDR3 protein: CASRGEETQYF

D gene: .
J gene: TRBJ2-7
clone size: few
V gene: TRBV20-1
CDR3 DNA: TGCAGTGCTAGCGAATACCAGGGGCGCGAGCAGTACTTC
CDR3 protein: CSASEYQGREQYF

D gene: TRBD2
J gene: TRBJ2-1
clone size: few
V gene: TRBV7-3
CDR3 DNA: TGTGCCAGCAGCTTAAACGGGAGGGACTACAATGAGCAGTTCTTC
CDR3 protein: CASSLNGRDYNEQFF

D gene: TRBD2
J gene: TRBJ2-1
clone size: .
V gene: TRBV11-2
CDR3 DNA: TGTGCCAGCAGCCCGATAGCGGGGGGCGCCGGTGGCGATGAGCAGTTCTTC
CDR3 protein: CASSPIAGGAGGDEQFF

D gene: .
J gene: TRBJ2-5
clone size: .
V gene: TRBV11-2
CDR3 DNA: TGTGCCAGCAGCTTATTGGGCTATCAAGAGACCCAGTACTTC
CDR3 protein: CASSLLGYQETQYF

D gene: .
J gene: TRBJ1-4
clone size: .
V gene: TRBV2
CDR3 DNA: TGTGCCAGCAGTGTATGGACAACTAATGAAAAACTGTTTTTT
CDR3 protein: CASSVWTTNEKLFF

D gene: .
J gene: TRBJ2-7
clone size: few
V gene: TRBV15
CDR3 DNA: TGTGCCACCAGCACAGCTACTTCCTACGAGCAGTACTTC
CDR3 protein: CATSTATSYEQYF

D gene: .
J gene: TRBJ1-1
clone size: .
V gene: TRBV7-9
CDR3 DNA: TGTGCCAGCAGCCAGTCTGTCACTGAAGCTTTCTTT
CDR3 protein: CASSQSVTEAFF

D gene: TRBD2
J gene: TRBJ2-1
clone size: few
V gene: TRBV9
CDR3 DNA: TGTGCCAGCAGCGCCACCGGGACTAGCGACTACAATGAGCAGTTCTTC
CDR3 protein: CASSATGTSDYNEQFF

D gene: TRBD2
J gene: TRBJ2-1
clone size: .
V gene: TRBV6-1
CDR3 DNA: TGTGCCAGCACCCGTGGGCGGGGGGGCCATATTTACAATGAGCAGTTCTTC
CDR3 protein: CASTRGRGGHIYNEQFF

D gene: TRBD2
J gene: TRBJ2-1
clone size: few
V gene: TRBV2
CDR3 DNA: TGTGCCACACTAGCGGAGTCCTCCTACAATGAGCAGTTCTTC
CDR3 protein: CATLAESSYNEQFF

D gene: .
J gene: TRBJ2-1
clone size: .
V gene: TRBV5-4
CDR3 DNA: TGTGCCAGCAGTTCGACTATCAGCTCCTACAATGAGCAGTTCTTC
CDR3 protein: CASSSTISSYNEQFF

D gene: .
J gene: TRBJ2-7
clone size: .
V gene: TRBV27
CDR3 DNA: TGTGCCAGCAGTCCACGGGACCCCCTTTACGAGCAGTACTTC
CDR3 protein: CASSPRDPLYEQYF

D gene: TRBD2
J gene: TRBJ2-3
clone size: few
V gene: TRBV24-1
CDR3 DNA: TGTGCCACCAGTTCCTTGACTAGCGGGAGAGGTACGCAGTATTTT
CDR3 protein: CATSSLTSGRGTQYF

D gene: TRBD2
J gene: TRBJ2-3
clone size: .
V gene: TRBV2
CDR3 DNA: TGTGCCAGCAACCCGACTAGCGGGTTGGATACGCAGTATTTT
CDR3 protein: CASNPTSGLDTQYF

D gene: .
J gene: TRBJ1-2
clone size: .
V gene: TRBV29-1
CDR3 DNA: TGCAGCGTTCAAGAGGGCTCATATGGCTACACCTTC
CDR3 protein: CSVQEGSYGYTF

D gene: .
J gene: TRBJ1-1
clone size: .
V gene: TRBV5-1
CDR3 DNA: TGCGCCAGCAGCTTGTGGAGGGGGACCGGGGGATTGAACACTGAAGCTTTCTTT
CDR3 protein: CASSLWRGTGGLNTEAFF